Here is one TCR beta chain with its context. Its target is unknown. The record originates from a study of shared clonotypes between healthy human individuals. The study's findings and limits: Collection of samples was limited to blood; tissue repertoires likely differ. How much donors shared clonotypes was expected to be affected by sequencing depth.

This CDR3 has 15 residues. The germline CDR1 and CDR2 sequences are LNHDA and SQIVND (reference sequence). V was clipped by 7 bases and J by 4 bases, with 19 bases between them. Naivety among CD8 cells was defined by CD45RO negativity and positive CCR7 selection, thereby excluding terminally differentiated effector memory CD45RA+ cells. An assay was performed, and its level was deep. Method: immunoSEQ multiplex PCR; TCRdb's copy keeps in-frame clones and lacks some. Of some 2,000,000 clones listed, approximately 94% are singletons. This chain connects TRBV19 to TRBJ1-2; perhaps TRBD1 as D (5 bases). This TCR came from a man between 18 and 35 years old in good health. The sequencing sample was made of naive CD8+ T cells sorted from blood. DNA of the CDR3: TGTGCCAGTACACGTCCGTCCACAGGAGCCTATGGCTACACCTTC. It specifies CASTRPSTGAYGYTF.